These 30 T cell receptor beta chains were sequenced from one sample in a study of T cell responses to AZD1222 COVID-19 vaccine. TCRdb's copy holds only in-frame clones and misses some; the assay was immunoSEQ multiplex PCR. The table shows 150,000 to 200,000 clones, with about nine tenths occurring only once. The sample consisted of peripheral blood, taken on day 0 of AZD1222 vaccination. These receptors came from an adult in good health.

The chain has TRBV5-1 and TRBJ2-1; TRBD1 might be the D (6 bases). Germline V gene data show CDR1 as SGHRS and CDR2 as YFSETQ. Between the trimmed V and J ends, which lost 5 bases and 4 bases, there was a span of 10 bases. This CDR3 is built from 13 residues. The CDR3 DNA sequence: TGCGCCAGCAGATCGACAGGATACAATGAGCAGTTCTTC. It codes for CASRSTGYNEQFF.

The rearrangement links TRBV7-3 to TRBJ2-7; the match to TRBD2 covers 14 bases. The CDR3 is 15 amino acids. Germline CDR1 and CDR2: SGHTA and FQGTGA. V was pared by 3 bases and J by 4 bases, with 2 bases of the junction left unmatched. The CDR3 nucleotides are TGTGCCAGCAGCTTGACTAGCGGGAGGGGTTACGAGCAGTACTTC. Its protein product is CASSLTSGRGYEQYF.

The chain employs TRBV30 and TRBJ1-2; D remains unclear. Trimming removed 0 bases at V and 2 bases at J, with 10 bases between. This CDR3 spans 14 amino acids. CDR1 and CDR2 (germline): GTSNPN, SVGIG (reference sequence). CDR3 in amino acids: CAWSVRLANYGYTF. The CDR3 DNA follows: TGTGCCTGGAGTGTACGGTTAGCCAACTATGGCTACACCTTC.

The rearrangement joins TRBV6-6 to TRBJ2-1, with 7 bases lining up with TRBD1. This CDR3 is built from 15 residues. Looked up from germline, CDR1 is MNHNY and CDR2 is SVGAGI (reference sequence). V trimming: 2 bases; J trimming: 4 bases; junction bases outside the gene matches: 5. The CDR3 coding sequence is TGTGCCAGCAGTTACGAGGGACAGCCGTACAATGAGCAGTTCTTC. It translates to CASSYEGQPYNEQFF.

This clone was observed once. DNA for the CDR3: TGTGCCAGCAGCTTAGGGGTGGACAGGGTAGGCGGCTACACCTTC. Residues: CASSLGVDRVGGYTF. The chain recombines TRBV7-3 with TRBJ1-2; 8 bases agree with TRBD1. V shed 2 bases and J 8 bases; nucleotides not matched to a gene: 10. The CDR3 runs 15 residues. Germline CDR1 SGHTA, CDR2 FQGTGA.

The gene calls are TRBV6-1 and TRBJ2-5; TRBD1 aligns across 7 bases. This CDR3 contains 16 residues. Germline loops: CDR1 MNHNS, CDR2 SASEGT. Trimming at V came to 3 bases and at J to 9 bases, leaving 16 bases not matched to a gene. The CDR3 sequence is CASSDDLQGRRGSQYF. CDR3 nucleotides: TGTGCCAGCAGTGATGATCTACAGGGGCGCCGAGGGTCCCAGTACTTC.

The gene calls are TRBV4-1 and TRBJ1-5; D not certain. The CDR3 has 15 amino acids. V dropped 0 bases and J dropped 7 bases, with 13 bases sitting between them. Germline CDR1 MGHRA, CDR2 YSYEKL. The CDR3 reads CASSQDKSPAQPQHF. The CDR3 coding sequence is TGCGCCAGCAGCCAAGATAAGTCTCCGGCCCAGCCCCAGCATTTT.

In its sample, this clone was seen a few times. CDR3 amino acids: CASSGTPEGFYEQYF. CDR3 bases: TGCGCCAGCAGTGGAACCCCGGAGGGCTTCTACGAGCAGTACTTC. J is TRBJ2-7 and V is TRBV10-1; the D gene is possibly TRBD2 (6 bases). This CDR3 contains 15 residues. Germline lookup yields CDR1 WNHNN and CDR2 SYGVQD (reference sequence). V was trimmed by 4 bases and J by 3 bases, leaving 16 bases between them.

This sequence joins TRBV4-3 and TRBJ2-1; D might be TRBD1 (6 bases). V gave up 4 bases and J gave up 0 bases, with 25 bases separating them. Looked up from germline, CDR1 is LGHNA and CDR2 is YSLEER. The CDR3 is made up of 20 amino acids. The CDR3 is CASSPLWGPQSSYSYNEQFF. The CDR3 coding sequence is TGCGCCAGCAGCCCCTTATGGGGGCCCCAGTCGTCTTACTCCTACAATGAGCAGTTCTTC.

This clone was counted a single time. This chain uses TRBV3-1 (or the pseudogene TRBV3-2) with TRBJ1-3, with D perhaps TRBD1 (6 bases). This CDR3 region has 14 residues. The V gene lost 2 bases and the J gene lost 10 bases, with 15 bases spanning the gap. Germline V CDR1 and CDR2: LGHDT, YNNKEL (reference sequence). Here the CDR3 DNA reads TGTGCCAGCAGCCAACTACAGGGTGAGAGAACCATATATTTT. Encoded protein: CASSQLQGERTIYF.

The table lists this clone with a few counts. This CDR3 reads CASSPGRGLSNQPQHF. CDR3 DNA: TGTGCCAGCAGCCCCGGCAGGGGCCTTAGCAATCAGCCCCAGCATTTT. The V and J genes are TRBV6-6 and TRBJ1-5, with D possibly being TRBD1 (6 bases). Germline V gives CDR1 MNHNY, CDR2 SVGAGI (reference sequence). The CDR3 spans 16 residues. V gave up 6 bases and J gave up 0 bases, with 15 bases separating them.

V usage is TRBV4-3 and J usage is TRBJ2-1; 10 bases are a match to TRBD1. Trimming at V came to 1 base and at J to 6 bases, leaving 18 bases not matched to a gene. Germline-derived CDR1 and CDR2 are LGHNA and YSLEER. The CDR3 consists of 20 residues. The CDR3 bases are TGCGCCAGCAGCCAAGTAGAGATTGCGACAGGGGGCGCGAGGTCCAATGAGCAGTTCTTC. Translated: CASSQVEIATGGARSNEQFF.

The chain carries TRBV27 and TRBJ1-5; TRBD1 matches 9 bases. Trimming took 5 bases from V and 0 from J; bases not matched to a gene: 8. Germline values: CDR1 MNHEY, CDR2 SMNVEV (reference sequence). The CDR3 extends over 17 amino acids. The CDR3 region has the DNA TGTGCCAGCAGTCCCGGGACAGGGCGTTATAGCAATCAGCCCCAGCATTTT. Translation gives CASSPGTGRYSNQPQHF.

J is TRBJ2-7 and V is TRBV7-2; 7 bases are shared with TRBD1. There are 15 residues in the CDR3. The junction had 4 bases not matched to a gene; V was cut back by 0 bases and J by 2 bases. In germline, CDR1 is SGHTA, CDR2 FQGNSA. The CDR3 loop is CASSLARGLAYEQYF. The CDR3 DNA reads TGTGCCAGCAGCTTAGCTAGGGGGCTAGCCTACGAGCAGTACTTC.

This rearrangement joins TRBV6-5 to TRBJ2-5; 9 nucleotides line up with TRBD1. The germline CDR1 and CDR2 sequences are MNHEY and SVGAGI. The trim removed 9 bases at V and 5 bases at J, leaving 7 bases unmatched. The CDR3 contains 13 residues. The CDR3 loop is CASNNRGLETQYF. CDR3 sequence (DNA): TGTGCCAGTAACAACAGGGGGCTGGAGACCCAGTACTTC.

For the CDR3, the DNA is TGTGCCAGCTCACAGGGGGCAGGTGGGGCCAACGTCCTGACTTTC. Its translation is CASSQGAGGANVLTF. This chain joins TRBV18 and TRBJ2-6; 7 bases are a match to TRBD1. The CDR3 runs 15 residues. Unmatched junction bases numbered 3, after V lost 4 bases and J lost 3 bases. Looked up from germline, CDR1 is KGHSH and CDR2 is LQKENI. Full variable domain (missing parts from reference TRBV18 and TRBJ2-6): NAGVMQNPRHLVRRRGQEARLRCSPMKGHSHVYWYRQLPEEGLKFMVYLQKENIIDESGMPKERFSAEFPKEGPSILRIQQVVRGDSAAYFCASSQGAGGANVLTFGAGSRLTVL.

The CDR3 loop is CARIPDGIGNQPQHF. The CDR3 DNA sequence: TGTGCCAGAATACCGGACGGGATCGGCAATCAGCCCCAGCATTTT. The chain uses TRBV21-1 and TRBJ1-5. TRBV21-1 is deemed a pseudogene. This CDR3 spans 15 amino acids.

The chain joins TRBV6-5 to TRBJ2-3, with TRBD1 identical over 9 bases. This CDR3 region has 13 residues. With 8 bases clipped from V and 1 base from J, the junction kept 1 base outside the gene matches. Per the germline V gene, CDR1 is MNHEY and CDR2 is SVGAGI. Here the CDR3 DNA reads TGTGCCAGCCGGGACAGGGGCACAGATACGCAGTATTTT. It codes for CASRDRGTDTQYF.

CDR3 sequence (DNA): TGTGCCAGCAGCGTGAGGACTAGCGGGAGCCCAGATACGCAGTATTTT. Protein product: CASSVRTSGSPDTQYF. This chain connects TRBV9 to TRBJ2-3; 13 bases agree with TRBD2. The length of the CDR3 is 16 residues. The V and J ends lost 2 bases and 4 bases, in that order; junction bases with no gene match: 4. Germline V gene sequence: CDR1 SGDLS, CDR2 YYNGEE. Combining the CDR3 with reference TRBV9 and TRBJ2-3 gives the whole variable domain DSGVTQTPKHLITATGQRVTLRCSPRSGDLSVYWYQQSLDQGLQFLIQYYNGEERAKGNILERFSAQQFPDLHSELNLSSLELGDSALYFCASSVRTSGSPDTQYFGPGTRLTVL.

V is TRBV7-2 and J is TRBJ2-7, with D perhaps matching TRBD1 (7 bases). CDR3 length: 14 residues. Germline-derived CDR1 and CDR2 are SGHTA and FQGNSA. V was cut by 5 bases and J by 4 bases, with 15 bases left in between. CDR3 amino acids: CASSGGDSRYEQYF. CDR3 DNA: TGTGCCAGCAGCGGCGGGGACAGTAGATACGAGCAGTACTTC.

Only a few counts were recorded for this clone. This chain links TRBV10-3 with TRBJ2-7; 10 nucleotides agree with TRBD1. V trimming: 2 bases; J trimming: 4 bases; junction bases outside the gene matches: 8. This CDR3 region has 16 residues. The germline CDR1 and CDR2 sequences are ENHRY and SYGVKD. The CDR3 loop is CAISESPDRGRYEQYF. CDR3 nucleotide sequence: TGTGCCATCAGTGAGAGCCCGGACAGGGGGAGATACGAGCAGTACTTC.

V usage is TRBV3-1 (or the pseudogene TRBV3-2) and J usage is TRBJ1-6; no reliable D call. The CDR3 totals 18 residues. Germline V gene data show CDR1 as LGHDT and CDR2 as YNNKEL (reference sequence). Deletions cut 0 bases from V and 0 bases from J, with 12 bases between. CDR3 DNA sequence: TGTGCCAGCAGCCAAGAGGCGGCGGCCAGCTCCTATAATTCACCCCTCCACTTT. Residues: CASSQEAAASSYNSPLHF.

The V gene is TRBV5-1, the J gene TRBJ2-2, with a possible D match to TRBD2 (6 bases). The CDR3 totals 14 residues. In germline, CDR1 is SGHRS, CDR2 YFSETQ. The ends were cut back, 7 bases at V and 5 bases at J, with 15 bases in the middle. CDR3 sequence reads: CASGRGDPTGELFF. In DNA form, the CDR3 reads TGCGCCAGCGGTCGCGGGGATCCGACCGGGGAGCTGTTTTTT.

This chain joins TRBV11-2 and TRBJ1-1; perhaps TRBD1 as D (6 bases). CDR3 length: 14 amino acids. Germline V gene data show CDR1 as SGHAT and CDR2 as FQNNGV. V lost 3 bases to trimming and J lost 3 bases, with 11 bases between them. The CDR3 DNA sequence: TGTGCCAGCAGCTTCCAAGAGGGGGACACTGAAGCTTTCTTT. Encoded protein: CASSFQEGDTEAFF.

The rearrangement links TRBV10-3 to TRBJ2-1, with TRBD2 identical over 7 bases. The CDR3 has 15 residues. V lost 8 bases, J lost 0 bases, and 7 bases stayed unmatched. The germline gives CDR1 ENHRY, CDR2 SYGVKD. This chain's CDR3 is CAIGGGGDSYNEQFF. In DNA form, the CDR3 reads TGTGCCATCGGGGGGGGTGGCGACTCCTACAATGAGCAGTTCTTC.

In this sample, this clone turned up once. This rearrangement joins TRBV11-2 to TRBJ1-2, with D unresolved. The CDR3 covers 15 residues. Germline CDR1 reads SGHAT; CDR2 reads FQNNGV. Trimming left V 0 bases short and J 8 bases short, with 16 bases between. The CDR3, as DNA: TGTGCCAGCAGCTTAGAGCGGAGTGCACTTGTAGGCTACACCTTC. It codes for CASSLERSALVGYTF.

J is TRBJ2-1 and V is TRBV11-2; possibly TRBD1 for D (5 bases). The CDR3 has 14 amino acids. V was cut by 1 base and J by 14 bases, with 18 bases left in between. CDR1 and CDR2 from the germline V gene are SGHAT and FQNNGV. The CDR3: CASSLGFGASYEFF. The CDR3, as DNA: TGTGCCAGCAGCTTAGGGTTTGGGGCCAGTTATGAGTTCTTC. Together with reference TRBV11-2 and TRBJ2-1, the CDR3 gives the full variable domain: EAGVAQSPRYKIIEKRQSVAFWCNPISGHATLYWYQQILGQGPKLLIQFQNNGVVDDSQLPKDRFSAERLKGVDSTLKIQPAKLEDSAVYLCASSLGFGASYEFFGPGTRLTVL.

This sequence joins TRBV6-6 and TRBJ2-2, with 7 bases identical to TRBD1. CDR3 length: 15 amino acids. Trimming took 5 bases from V and 0 from J; bases not matched to a gene: 3. CDR1 and CDR2 from the germline V gene are MNHNY and SVGAGI (reference sequence). The CDR3 protein is CASSLGQTNTGELFF. CDR3 in DNA: TGTGCCAGCAGTCTGGGACAGACGAACACCGGGGAGCTGTTTTTT.

The genes are TRBV28 and TRBJ1-5; maybe TRBD1 (5 bases). The V end was cut by 2 bases, the J end by 5 bases, with 10 bases between. The CDR3 length is 14 residues. Germline values: CDR1 MDHEN, CDR2 SYDVKM. The CDR3 reads CASSLVRVDQPQHF. The CDR3 DNA follows: TGTGCCAGCAGTTTAGTCAGGGTGGATCAGCCCCAGCATTTT.

The genes are TRBV5-1 and TRBJ1-2, with TRBD1 identical over 11 bases. V lost 0 bases, J lost 7 bases, and 8 bases stayed unmatched. CDR1 and CDR2 (germline): SGHRS, YFSETQ. This CDR3 is built from 16 residues. CDR3 sequence reads: CASSLAADRGQVGYTF. CDR3 sequence (DNA): TGCGCCAGCAGCTTGGCCGCGGACAGGGGGCAGGTTGGCTACACCTTC.